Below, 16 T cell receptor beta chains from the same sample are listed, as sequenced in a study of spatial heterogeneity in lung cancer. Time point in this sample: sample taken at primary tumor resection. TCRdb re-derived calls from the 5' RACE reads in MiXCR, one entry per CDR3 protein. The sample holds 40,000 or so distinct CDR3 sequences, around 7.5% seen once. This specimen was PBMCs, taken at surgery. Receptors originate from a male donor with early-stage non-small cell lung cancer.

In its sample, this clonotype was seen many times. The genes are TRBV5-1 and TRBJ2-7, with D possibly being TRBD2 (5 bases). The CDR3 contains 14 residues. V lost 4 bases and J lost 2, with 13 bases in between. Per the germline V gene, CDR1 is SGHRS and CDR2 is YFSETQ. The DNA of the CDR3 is TGCGCCAGCAGCAGAACGACGGGGACCTACGAGCAGTACTTC. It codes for CASSRTTGTYEQYF.

The CDR3 nucleotides read TGTGCCAGCAGGAGATGGTGGGAGGGTTCGAACACCGGGGAGCTGTTTTTT. Its translation is CASRRWWEGSNTGELFF. V usage is TRBV6-5 and J usage is TRBJ2-2; TRBD2 aligns across 7 bases. The CDR3 loop spans 17 amino acids. With V trimmed by 6 bases and J by 0 bases, 10 bases remained unmatched. Germline lookup yields CDR1 MNHEY and CDR2 SVGAGI.

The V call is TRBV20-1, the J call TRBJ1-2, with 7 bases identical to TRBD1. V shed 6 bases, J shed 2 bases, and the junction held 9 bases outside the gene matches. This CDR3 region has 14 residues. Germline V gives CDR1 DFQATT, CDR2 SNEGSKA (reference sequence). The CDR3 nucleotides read TGCAGTGCAACGACCGGACAGGAGAACTATGGCTACACCTTC. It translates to CSATTGQENYGYTF.

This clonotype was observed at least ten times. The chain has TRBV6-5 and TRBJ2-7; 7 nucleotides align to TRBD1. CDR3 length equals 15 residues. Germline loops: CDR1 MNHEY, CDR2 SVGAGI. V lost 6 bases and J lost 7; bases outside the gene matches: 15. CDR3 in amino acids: CASSPPKDRAREQYF. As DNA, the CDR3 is TGTGCCAGCAGCCCACCGAAAGACAGGGCGCGGGAGCAGTACTTC.

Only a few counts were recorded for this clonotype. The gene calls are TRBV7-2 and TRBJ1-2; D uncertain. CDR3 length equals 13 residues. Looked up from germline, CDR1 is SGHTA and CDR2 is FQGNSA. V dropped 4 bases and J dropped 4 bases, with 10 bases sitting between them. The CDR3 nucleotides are TGTGCCAGCAGCTCCCTAATTTCCTATGGCTACACCTTC. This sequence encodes CASSSLISYGYTF.

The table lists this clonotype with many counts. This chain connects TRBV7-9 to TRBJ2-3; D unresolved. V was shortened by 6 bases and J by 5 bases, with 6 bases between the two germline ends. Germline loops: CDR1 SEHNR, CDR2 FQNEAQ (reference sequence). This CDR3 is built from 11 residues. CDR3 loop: CASRRGDTQYF. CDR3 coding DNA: TGTGCCAGCAGGAGAGGAGATACGCAGTATTTT.

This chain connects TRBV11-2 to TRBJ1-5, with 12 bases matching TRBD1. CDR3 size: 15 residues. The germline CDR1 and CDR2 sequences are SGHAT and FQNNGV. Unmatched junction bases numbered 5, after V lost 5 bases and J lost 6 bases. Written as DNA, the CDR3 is TGTGCCAGCAGCCCAGGGACAGGGGGCGTTCAGCCCCAGCATTTT. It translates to CASSPGTGGVQPQHF.

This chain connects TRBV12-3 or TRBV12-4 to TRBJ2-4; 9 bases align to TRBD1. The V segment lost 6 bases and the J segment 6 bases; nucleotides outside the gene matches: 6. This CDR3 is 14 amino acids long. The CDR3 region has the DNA TGTGCCAGCAGCGAGACAGGGGGGATAAACATTCAGTACTTC. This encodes CASSETGGINIQYF.

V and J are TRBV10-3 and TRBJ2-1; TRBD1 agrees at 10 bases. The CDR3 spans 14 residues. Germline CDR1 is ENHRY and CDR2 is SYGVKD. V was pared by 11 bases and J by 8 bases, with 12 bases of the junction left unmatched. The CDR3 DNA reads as TGTGCCGTTGCTCGGGACAGGGGATTCGATGAGCAGTTCTTC. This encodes CAVARDRGFDEQFF.

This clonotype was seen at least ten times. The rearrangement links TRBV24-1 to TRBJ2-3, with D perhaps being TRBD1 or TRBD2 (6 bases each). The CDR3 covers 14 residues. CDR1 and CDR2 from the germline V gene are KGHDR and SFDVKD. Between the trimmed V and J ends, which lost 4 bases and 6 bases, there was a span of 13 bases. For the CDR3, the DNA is TGTGCCACCAGTGAGGGCCGGAGGGGGGATACGCAGTATTTT. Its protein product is CATSEGRRGDTQYF.

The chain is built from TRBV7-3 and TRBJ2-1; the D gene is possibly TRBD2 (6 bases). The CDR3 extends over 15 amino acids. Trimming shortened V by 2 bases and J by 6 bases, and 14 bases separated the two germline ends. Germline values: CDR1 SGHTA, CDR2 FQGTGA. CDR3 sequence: CASSLGEAVGNEQFF. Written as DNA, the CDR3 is TGTGCCAGCAGCTTAGGGGAGGCGGTGGGCAATGAGCAGTTCTTC. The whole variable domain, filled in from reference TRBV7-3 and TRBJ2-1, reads GAGVSQTPSNKVTEKGKYVELRCDPISGHTALYWYRQSLGQGPEFLIYFQGTGAADDSGLPNDRFFAVRPEGSVSTLKIQRTERGDSAVYLCASSLGEAVGNEQFFGPGTRLTVL.

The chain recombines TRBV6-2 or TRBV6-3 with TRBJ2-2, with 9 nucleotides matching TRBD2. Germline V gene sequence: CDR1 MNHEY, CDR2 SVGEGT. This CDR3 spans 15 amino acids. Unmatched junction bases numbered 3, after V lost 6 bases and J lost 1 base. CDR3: CASRNSGRNTGELFF. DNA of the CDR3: TGTGCCAGCAGAAATAGCGGGAGGAACACCGGGGAGCTGTTTTTT.

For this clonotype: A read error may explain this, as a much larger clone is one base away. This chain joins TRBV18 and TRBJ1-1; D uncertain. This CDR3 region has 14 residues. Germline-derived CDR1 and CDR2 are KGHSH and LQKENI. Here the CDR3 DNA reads TGTGCCAGCTCCCTAAGCCGGGGTGACACTGAAGCTTCCTTT. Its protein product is CASSLSRGDTEASF.

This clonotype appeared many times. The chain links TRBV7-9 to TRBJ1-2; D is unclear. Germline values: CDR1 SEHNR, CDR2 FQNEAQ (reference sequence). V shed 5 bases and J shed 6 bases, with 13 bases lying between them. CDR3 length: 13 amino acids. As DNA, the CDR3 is TGTGCCAGCAGCCCCCCGGGCTTGGATGGCTACACCTTC. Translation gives CASSPPGLDGYTF.

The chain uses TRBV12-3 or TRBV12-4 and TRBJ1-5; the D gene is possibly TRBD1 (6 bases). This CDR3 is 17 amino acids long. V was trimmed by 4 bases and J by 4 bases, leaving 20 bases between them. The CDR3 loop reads CASSSTRQQGENQPQHF. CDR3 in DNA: TGTGCCAGCAGTTCGACTCGCCAACAGGGTGAAAATCAGCCCCAGCATTTT.

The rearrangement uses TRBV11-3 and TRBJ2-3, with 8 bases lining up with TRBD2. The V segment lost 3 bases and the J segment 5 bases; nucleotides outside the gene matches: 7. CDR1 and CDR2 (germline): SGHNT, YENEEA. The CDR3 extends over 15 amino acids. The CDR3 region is CASSFSGRAVDTQYF. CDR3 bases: TGTGCCAGCAGCTTCTCCGGGAGGGCCGTAGATACGCAGTATTTT.